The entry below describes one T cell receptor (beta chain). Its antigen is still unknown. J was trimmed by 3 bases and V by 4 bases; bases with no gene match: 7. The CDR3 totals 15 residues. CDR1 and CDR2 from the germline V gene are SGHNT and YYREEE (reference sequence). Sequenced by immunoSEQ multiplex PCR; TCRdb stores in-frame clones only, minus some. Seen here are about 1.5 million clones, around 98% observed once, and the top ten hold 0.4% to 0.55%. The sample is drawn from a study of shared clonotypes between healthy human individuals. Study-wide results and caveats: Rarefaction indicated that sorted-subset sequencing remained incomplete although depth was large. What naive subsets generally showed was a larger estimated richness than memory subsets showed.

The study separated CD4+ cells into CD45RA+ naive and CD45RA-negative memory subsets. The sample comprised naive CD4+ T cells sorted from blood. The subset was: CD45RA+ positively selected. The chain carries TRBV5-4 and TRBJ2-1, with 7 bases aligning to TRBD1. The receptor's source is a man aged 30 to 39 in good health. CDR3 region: CASSPKTGNYNEQFF. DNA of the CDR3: TGTGCCAGCAGCCCTAAGACAGGGAACTACAATGAGCAGTTCTTC.